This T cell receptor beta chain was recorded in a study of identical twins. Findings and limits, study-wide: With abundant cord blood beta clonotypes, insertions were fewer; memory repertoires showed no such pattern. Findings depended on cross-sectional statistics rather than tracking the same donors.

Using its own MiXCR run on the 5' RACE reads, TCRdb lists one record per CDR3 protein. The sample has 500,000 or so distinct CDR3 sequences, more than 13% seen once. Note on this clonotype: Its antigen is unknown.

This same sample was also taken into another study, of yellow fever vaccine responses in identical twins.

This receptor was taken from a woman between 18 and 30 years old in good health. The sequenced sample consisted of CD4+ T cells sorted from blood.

As DNA, the CDR3 is TGTGCCAGCAGCTTATATCGGGACAGGGGAAGAGAGACCCAGTACTTC. Protein sequence: CASSLYRDRGRETQYF. This rearrangement joins TRBV7-9 to TRBJ2-5, with 10 bases that match TRBD1. The V segment lost 2 bases and the J segment 4 bases; nucleotides outside the gene matches: 7. CDR3 length: 16 residues. Germline values: CDR1 SEHNR, CDR2 FQNEAQ (reference sequence). Using reference TRBV7-9 and TRBJ2-5 for the parts outside the CDR3, the full variable domain is DTGVSQNPRHKITKRGQNVTFRCDPISEHNRLYWYRQTLGQGPEFLTYFQNEAQLEKSRLLSDRFSAERPKGSFSTLEIQRTEQGDSAMYLCASSLYRDRGRETQYFGPGTRLLVL.